The TCR beta chain under discussion was sequenced for a study of cytomegalovirus exposure and HLA in healthy donors. Study at large: Among approximately 400 genotyped donors, around 77% fell in the Caucasian-associated ancestry cluster. Whole-study findings and limits: TRBV6-2, TRBV6-3 and some other V segments were excluded as indistinguishable.

On this clone itself: Antigen: not known.

The PCR employed 60 Vbeta primers together with 13 Jbeta primers. Assay: immunoSEQ multiplex PCR; the TCRdb copy retains only in-frame clones and omits some. The sample contains roughly 100,000 clones, around 75% of which appear only once. Each donor was nominally healthy when sampled (though unrecorded immune exposures were likely). The CDR3 is 15 residues long. CDR1 and CDR2 (germline): MNHNS, SASEGT. Between the trimmed V and J ends, which lost 5 bases and 4 bases, there was a span of 17 bases. Sequencing input: PBMCs. This sequence was found in a man aged 25-45 years in good health and CMV-seronegative. The rearrangement links TRBV6-1 to TRBJ1-1, with a tentative D call TRBD1 (6 bases). The CDR3: CASSSPGGRGTEAFF. CDR3 DNA sequence: TGTGCCAGCAGTTCCCCGGGGGGCAGGGGCACTGAAGCTTTCTTT.